A single sample gave rise to the 5 T cell receptor beta chains below, sequenced in a study of blood T cell repertoires in COVID-19. Repertoires were generated with immunoSEQ multiplex PCR, while TCRdb's copy carries only in-frame clones and drops some. Counted here are approximately 300,000 clones, approximately 85% occurring once; the ten biggest clones make up 1.5% to 2%. Sequenced sample: peripheral blood. These receptors all stem from a woman aged 50 to 60 with acute or convalescent COVID-19.

This sequence joins TRBV6-5 and TRBJ2-7, with TRBD1 as a possible D gene (6 bases). With 2 bases removed from V and 6 bases from J, the gap between germline ends came to 11 bases. CDR1 is MNHEY and CDR2 is SVGAGI in the germline V gene. The CDR3 is made up of 13 amino acids. CDR3 residues: CASSYPGTFEQYF. The CDR3, as DNA: TGTGCCAGCAGTTACCCCGGGACATTCGAGCAGTACTTC.

The CDR3 DNA follows: TGTGCCATCAGTGACCCTGGAGGGACAGGGGGCGGGTTACATGAAGCTTTCTTT. This sequence encodes CAISDPGGTGGGLHEAFF. The chain recombines TRBV10-3 with TRBJ1-1; 12 bases match TRBD1. The CDR3 runs to 18 residues. CDR1 is ENHRY and CDR2 is SYGVKD in the germline V gene. Trimming took 3 bases from V and 7 from J; bases not matched to a gene: 15.

This clone was counted only a few times. The chain links TRBV19 to TRBJ2-1, with D maybe TRBD2 (5 bases). V was clipped by 7 bases and J by 0 bases, with 13 bases between them. CDR3 size: 15 residues. CDR1 is LNHDA, CDR2 SQIVND, per germline (reference sequence). The CDR3 protein is CASKPSGSSYNEQFF. The CDR3 coding sequence is TGTGCCAGTAAGCCTAGTGGGAGCTCCTACAATGAGCAGTTCTTC.

This clone has more than one count but fewer than ten. This chain connects TRBV7-2 to TRBJ1-4, with 10 bases lining up with TRBD1. V shed 0 bases, J shed 8 bases, and the junction held 3 bases outside the gene matches. CDR1 and CDR2 from the germline V gene are SGHTA and FQGNSA. The CDR3 has 15 amino acids. The CDR3, as DNA: TGTGCCAGCAGCTTAGCCGGGACAGGGGAAGAAAAACTGTTTTTT. Translated: CASSLAGTGEEKLFF. The complete variable domain, with remaining parts taken from reference TRBV7-2 and TRBJ1-4, reads GAGVSQSPSNKVTEKGKDVELRCDPISGHTALYWYRQSLGQGLEFLIYFQGNSAPDKSGLPSDRFSAERTGGSVSTLTIQRTQQEDSAVYLCASSLAGTGEEKLFFGSGTQLSVL.

This clone was counted once. The chain links TRBV4-1 to TRBJ2-3; 7 nucleotides line up with TRBD1. Trimming took 1 base from V and 0 from J; bases not matched to a gene: 7. Germline V lookup: CDR1 MGHRA, CDR2 YSYEKL. The CDR3 is made up of 17 amino acids. The CDR3 DNA sequence: TGCGCCAGCAGCCAAGGGCGACAGGGTCGGAGCACAGATACGCAGTATTTT. As protein: CASSQGRQGRSTDTQYF.